This TCR beta chain comes out of a study of control samples from healthy donors and cancer patients. Clones were read by immunoSEQ multiplex PCR, and TCRdb kept only the in-frame ones, dropping some. The sample shows 120,000 or so clones, 80% to 95% of them seen only once. V was shortened by 4 bases and J by 7 bases, with 16 bases between the two germline ends. The CDR3 sequence is 14 residues long. Per germline, CDR1 MGHDK and CDR2 SYGVNS. The chain combines TRBV25-1 with TRBJ1-2, with a possible D match to TRBD1 (5 bases). This receptor was taken from a man older than 75 with head and neck cancer. Sequencing was carried out using PBMCs. The CDR3 nucleotides are TGTGCCAGCAGTGCCTTAGGGAGACAGTTTGGCTACACCTTC. Protein sequence: CASSALGRQFGYTF.